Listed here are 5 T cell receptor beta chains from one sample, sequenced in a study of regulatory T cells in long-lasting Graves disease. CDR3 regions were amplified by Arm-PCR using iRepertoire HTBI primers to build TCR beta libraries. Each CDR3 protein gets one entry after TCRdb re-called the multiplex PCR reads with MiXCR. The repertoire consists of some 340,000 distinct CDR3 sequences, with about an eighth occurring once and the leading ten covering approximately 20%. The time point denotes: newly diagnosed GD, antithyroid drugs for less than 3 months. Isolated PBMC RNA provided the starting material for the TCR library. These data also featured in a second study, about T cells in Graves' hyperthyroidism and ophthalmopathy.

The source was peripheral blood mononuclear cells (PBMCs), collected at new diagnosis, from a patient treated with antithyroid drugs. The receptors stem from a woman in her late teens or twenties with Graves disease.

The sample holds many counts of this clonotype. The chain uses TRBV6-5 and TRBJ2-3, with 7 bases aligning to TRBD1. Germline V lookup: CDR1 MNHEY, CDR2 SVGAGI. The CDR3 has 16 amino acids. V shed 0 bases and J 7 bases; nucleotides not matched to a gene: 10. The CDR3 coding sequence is TGTGCCAGCAGTTACTCGCGACAGGGCGAGCTCCATACGCAGTATTTT. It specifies CASSYSRQGELHTQYF.

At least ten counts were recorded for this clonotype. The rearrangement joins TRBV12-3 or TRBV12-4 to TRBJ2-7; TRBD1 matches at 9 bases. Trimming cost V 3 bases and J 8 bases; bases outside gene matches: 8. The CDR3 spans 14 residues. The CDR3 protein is CASSFVPGTGKQYF. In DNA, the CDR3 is TGTGCCAGCAGTTTTGTGCCCGGGACAGGGAAGCAGTACTTC.

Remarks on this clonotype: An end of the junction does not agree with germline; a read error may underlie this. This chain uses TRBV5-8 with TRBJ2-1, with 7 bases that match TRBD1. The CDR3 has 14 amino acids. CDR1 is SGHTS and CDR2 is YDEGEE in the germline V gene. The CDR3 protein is CASTLDRTYNEQFF. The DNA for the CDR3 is TGTGCCAGCACCTTGGACAGGACGTACAATGAGCAGTTCTTC.

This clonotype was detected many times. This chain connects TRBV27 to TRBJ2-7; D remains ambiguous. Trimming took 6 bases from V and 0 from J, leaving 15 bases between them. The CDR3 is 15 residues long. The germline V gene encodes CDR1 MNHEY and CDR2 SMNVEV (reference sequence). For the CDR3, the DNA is TGTGCCAGCAGCCCAACCGCAACCAGCTCCTACGAGCAGTACGTC. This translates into CASSPTATSSYEQYV.

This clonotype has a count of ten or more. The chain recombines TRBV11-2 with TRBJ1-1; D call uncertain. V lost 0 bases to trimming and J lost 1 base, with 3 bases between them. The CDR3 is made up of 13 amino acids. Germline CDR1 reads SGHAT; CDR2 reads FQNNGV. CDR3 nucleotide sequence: TGTGCCAGCAGCTTAGAAAAGAACACTGAAGCTTTCTTT. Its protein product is CASSLEKNTEAFF.